This entry lists 26 T cell receptor beta chains sequenced from one sample in a study of identical twins' blood T cells. MiXCR, applied by TCRdb to the 5' RACE reads, yields one record per CDR3 protein. The table shows a few hundred thousand distinct CDR3 sequences, with about 28% occurring only once. Sequencing input: PBMCs. The receptors were gathered from a woman aged 18 to 50 in good health.

Ten or more counts support this clonotype. The J gene is TRBJ1-1, the V gene TRBV29-1, with D perhaps TRBD1 (6 bases). The CDR3 has 15 amino acids. The germline V and J ends were trimmed by 3 bases and 1 base, with 15 bases remaining between them. CDR1 SQVTM and CDR2 ANQGSEA come from the germline V gene. The CDR3 region has the DNA TGCAGCGTTGAGGGGAGGGGGTCTGGGAACACTGAAGCTTTCTTT. It is translated as CSVEGRGSGNTEAFF.

The rearrangement joins TRBV7-9 to TRBJ2-1, with 7 bases aligning to TRBD1. CDR3 size: 15 residues. CDR1 is SEHNR, CDR2 FQNEAQ, per germline (reference sequence). J was trimmed by 11 bases and V by 2 bases; bases with no gene match: 12. Written as DNA, the CDR3 is TGTGCCAGCAGCTTATCCCGCGGACAGGTTCCTAAGCAGTTCTTC. As protein: CASSLSRGQVPKQFF.

This chain joins TRBV3-1 and TRBJ2-7; D is uncertain. Germline-derived CDR1 and CDR2 are LGHDT and YNNKEL (reference sequence). The CDR3 is made up of 12 amino acids. Trimming took off 2 bases at V and 3 bases at J, with 5 bases between the two ends. The CDR3 loop is CASSQTYYEQYF. The CDR3 DNA reads as TGTGCCAGCAGCCAAACCTACTACGAGCAGTACTTC.

The chain uses TRBV3-1 and TRBJ1-3, with D unresolved. Germline-derived CDR1 and CDR2 are LGHDT and YNNKEL (reference sequence). The CDR3 has 12 residues. V shed 1 base and J shed 7 bases, with 5 bases lying between them. CDR3 protein: CASSQVVNTIYF. CDR3 in DNA: TGTGCCAGCAGCCAAGTTGTCAACACCATATATTTT.

This clonotype showed up just a few times. J is TRBJ2-1 and V is TRBV5-6, with 8 bases matching TRBD2. CDR3 length: 18 residues. V lost 2 bases and J lost 6; bases outside the gene matches: 16. The V gene's germline CDR1 is SGHDT and CDR2 YYEEEE. CDR3 in amino acids: CASSFPSGPQVVGNEQFF. DNA of the CDR3: TGTGCCAGCAGCTTCCCTAGCGGGCCGCAGGTAGTCGGCAATGAGCAGTTCTTC.

J is TRBJ1-1 and V is TRBV27, with TRBD1 as a possible D gene (6 bases). Germline CDR1 MNHEY, CDR2 SMNVEV (reference sequence). The CDR3 contains 15 residues. V gave up 1 base and J gave up 4 bases, with 13 bases separating them. Here the CDR3 DNA reads TGTGCCAGCAGTTTATTTCAGGGGTCGGGCACTGAAGCTTTCTTT. This codes for CASSLFQGSGTEAFF.

This clonotype was counted only a few times. The genes are TRBV19 and TRBJ1-4; D is ambiguous. Germline CDR1 is LNHDA and CDR2 is SQIVND (reference sequence). Trimming left V 5 bases short and J 11 bases short, with 12 bases between. The CDR3 is made up of 12 amino acids. This CDR3 is CASSPNPPKLFF. The CDR3 nucleotides are TGTGCCAGTAGTCCGAACCCCCCCAAACTGTTTTTT.

The V call is TRBV4-3, the J call TRBJ2-2; D gene unclear. The CDR3 extends over 14 amino acids. Germline CDR1 is LGHNA and CDR2 is YSLEER. Trimming pared 3 bases from V and 6 bases from J, leaving 11 bases between. The CDR3 DNA reads TGCGCCAGCAGCCAGCTCGGGTGGGCCGGGGAGCTGTTTTTT. Protein sequence: CASSQLGWAGELFF.

The rearrangement links TRBV6-2 or TRBV6-3 to TRBJ2-7; 9 nucleotides match TRBD2. The V gene end was trimmed by 8 bases and the J gene end by 3 bases; junction bases not matched to a gene: 11. The germline CDR1 and CDR2 sequences are MNHEY and SVGEGT. This CDR3 spans 15 amino acids. The CDR3 protein is CASRQPGLAYYEQYF. The CDR3 DNA reads TGTGCCAGCCGACAGCCGGGACTAGCATACTACGAGCAGTACTTC.

The rearrangement links TRBV4-2 to TRBJ2-1, with a tentative D call TRBD2 (6 bases). This CDR3 has 17 amino acids. From germline, CDR1 is LGHNA and CDR2 YNFKEQ. V lost 0 bases to trimming and J lost 2 bases, with 14 bases between them. The CDR3 coding sequence is TGTGCCAGCAGCCAAGATGCGGAACGGGGGACCTACAATGAGCAGTTCTTC. It encodes CASSQDAERGTYNEQFF.

This chain uses TRBV10-3 with TRBJ2-7; D might be TRBD2 (7 bases). V gave up 4 bases and J gave up 3 bases, with 13 bases separating them. The CDR3 extends over 14 amino acids. The germline V gene has CDR1 ENHRY and CDR2 SYGVKD. The DNA of the CDR3 is TGTGCCATCAGTGTAACGGGGGGCGGCTACGAGCAGTACTTC. This encodes CAISVTGGGYEQYF.

A note on this clonotype: This could be a read error, since a much larger clone is one nucleotide away. The rearrangement joins TRBV6-5 to TRBJ1-1; D unclear. Trimming stripped 4 bases from V and 3 bases from J, with 15 bases between. The CDR3 has 15 residues. Germline loops: CDR1 MNHEY, CDR2 SVGAGI. The CDR3 reads CASSFQVISHTEAFF. CDR3 nucleotide sequence: TGTGCCAGCAGTTTCCAGGTGATTAGCCACACTGAAGCTTTCTTT.

The chain employs TRBV6-2 or TRBV6-3 and TRBJ2-1; a weak D match, TRBD1 (5 bases). Trimming left V 0 bases short and J 2 bases short, with 11 bases between. The CDR3 spans 16 residues. Germline V lookup: CDR1 MNHEY, CDR2 SVGEGT. CDR3 coding DNA: TGTGCCAGCAGTTACTCGAGCAGGGTACCCTACAATGAGCAGTTCTTC. Protein: CASSYSSRVPYNEQFF.

This clonotype was observed many times. The chain carries TRBV20-1 and TRBJ1-2; D ambiguous. Germline CDR1 reads DFQATT; CDR2 reads SNEGSKA (reference sequence). The CDR3 length is 14 residues. The V and J ends lost 0 bases and 4 bases respectively, with 12 bases between them. CDR3 nucleotides: TGCAGTGCTAGAGATCGAGGGTCAGGCTATGGCTACACCTTC. Residues: CSARDRGSGYGYTF.

V and J are TRBV13 and TRBJ2-5, with D possibly TRBD1 on 6 matching bases. Per germline, CDR1 PRHDT and CDR2 FYEKMQ (reference sequence). Trimming removed 3 bases at V and 3 bases at J, with 11 bases between. The CDR3 has 14 residues. CDR3 nucleotide sequence: TGTGCCAGCAGCTTGACCGGGACAAAAGAGACCCAGTACTTC. Translated: CASSLTGTKETQYF. The complete variable domain, with remaining parts taken from reference TRBV13 and TRBJ2-5, reads AAGVIQSPRHLIKEKRETATLKCYPIPRHDTVYWYQQGPGQDPQFLISFYEKMQSDKGSIPDRFSAQQFSDYHSELNMSSLELGDSALYFCASSLTGTKETQYFGPGTRLLVL.

In its sample, this clonotype was seen a few times. The chain employs TRBV9 and TRBJ2-1; D is unresolved. CDR3 size: 16 residues. Germline V gene sequence: CDR1 SGDLS, CDR2 YYNGEE. The ends were cut back, 4 bases at V and 1 base at J, with 15 bases in the middle. The DNA for the CDR3 is TGTGCCAGCAGCCCCCACCCTCCCGCTTCCTACAATGAGCAGTTCTTC. Amino acids: CASSPHPPASYNEQFF.

This clonotype came up many times. The chain is built from TRBV9 and TRBJ2-3, with 10 bases lining up with TRBD2. CDR1 and CDR2 (germline): SGDLS, YYNGEE. The CDR3 extends over 16 amino acids. V shed 3 bases and J 4 bases; nucleotides not matched to a gene: 8. CDR3 region: CASSGWTSGSPDTQYF. For the CDR3, the DNA is TGTGCCAGCAGCGGATGGACTAGCGGTTCTCCAGATACGCAGTATTTT.

The chain couples TRBV29-1 to TRBJ1-1; D gene unclear. The V end was cut by 5 bases, the J end by 11 bases, with 15 bases between. Looked up from germline, CDR1 is SQVTM and CDR2 is ANQGSEA. CDR3 length: 11 residues. The CDR3 DNA reads as TGCAGCGTTCCGGGTTTGTTGCGGGCTTTCTTT. Its translation is CSVPGLLRAFF.

In this sample, this clonotype turned up a few times. V and J are TRBV7-2 and TRBJ1-1, with TRBD1 matching over 7 bases. V gave up 4 bases and J gave up 6 bases; unmatched junction bases: 11. The CDR3 has 15 amino acids. From germline, CDR1 is SGHTA and CDR2 FQGNSA. The CDR3 spells CASSWAVRGRAEAFF. CDR3 in DNA: TGTGCCAGCAGCTGGGCGGTAAGGGGGCGGGCTGAAGCTTTCTTT. Looking up the rest from reference TRBV7-2 and TRBJ1-1 gives the full variable domain: GAGVSQSPSNKVTEKGKDVELRCDPISGHTALYWYRQSLGQGLEFLIYFQGNSAPDKSGLPSDRFSAERTGGSVSTLTIQRTQQEDSAVYLCASSWAVRGRAEAFFGQGTRLTVV.

Only a few counts were recorded for this clonotype. This rearrangement joins TRBV12-3 or TRBV12-4 to TRBJ1-2; TRBD1 aligns across 7 bases. The CDR3 spans 12 residues. The ends lost 5 bases at V and 5 bases at J; junction bases unmatched: 2. This chain's CDR3 is CASSRDRYGYTF. As DNA, the CDR3 is TGTGCCAGCAGTAGGGACAGATATGGCTACACCTTC.

The CDR3 sequence is CASSLGVRHEQYF. The CDR3 DNA sequence: TGTGCCAGCAGCCTTGGAGTGCGGCACGAGCAGTACTTC. The V and J genes are TRBV3-1 and TRBJ2-7; D is uncertain. V was cut by 4 bases and J by 5 bases, with 12 bases left in between. This CDR3 comprises 13 residues. Looked up from germline, CDR1 is LGHDT and CDR2 is YNNKEL (reference sequence).

This clonotype was seen only a few times. The V and J genes are TRBV20-1 and TRBJ2-1; D remains ambiguous. Germline loops: CDR1 DFQATT, CDR2 SNEGSKA (reference sequence). The V gene lost 3 bases and the J gene lost 0 bases, with 9 bases spanning the gap. The CDR3 contains 14 residues. The CDR3 region has the DNA TGCAGTGCTAGCCCCCGAAACTCCTACAATGAGCAGTTCTTC. Its protein is CSASPRNSYNEQFF.

The chain links TRBV5-1 to TRBJ1-3; 8 bases line up with TRBD1. With V trimmed by 3 bases and J by 9 bases, 8 bases remained unmatched. The length of the CDR3 is 14 residues. Germline V CDR1 and CDR2: SGHRS, YFSETQ. CDR3 nucleotide sequence: TGCGCCAGCAGCTCACAGGGGGTCGCGGGCACCATATATTTT. It yields the protein CASSSQGVAGTIYF.

J is TRBJ1-2 and V is TRBV7-9; no clear D. The CDR3 is 15 amino acids. V was trimmed by 2 bases and J by 6 bases, leaving 16 bases between them. Germline V gives CDR1 SEHNR, CDR2 FQNEAQ (reference sequence). The CDR3, as DNA: TGTGCCAGCAGCTTAACCCCAGTCAGTCCCCATGGCTACACCTTC. It codes for CASSLTPVSPHGYTF.

The chain carries TRBV5-1 and TRBJ2-7; D is unclear. Trimming cost V 5 bases and J 2 bases, with 20 bases left between them. CDR1 and CDR2 (germline): SGHRS, YFSETQ. The CDR3 is 16 amino acids. Written as DNA, the CDR3 is TGCGCCAGCAGGTTACTAACCGGCGGATCAACCTACGAGCAGTACTTC. Amino acids: CASRLLTGGSTYEQYF.

This clonotype appeared a few times. The chain combines TRBV20-1 with TRBJ1-5, with D possibly TRBD1 on 6 matching bases. This CDR3 contains 14 residues. The V gene lost 2 bases and the J gene lost 6 bases, with 14 bases spanning the gap. Germline lookup yields CDR1 DFQATT and CDR2 SNEGSKA (reference sequence). The CDR3 sequence is CSARQQGGAQPQHF. In nucleotides, the CDR3 is TGCAGTGCTAGACAACAGGGCGGCGCTCAGCCCCAGCATTTT.